The 2 T cell receptor beta chains listed next were all sequenced from one sample in a study of blood T cell repertoires in COVID-19. Sequenced by immunoSEQ multiplex PCR; TCRdb stores in-frame clones only, minus some. Of approximately 210,000 clones in the sample, 80% to 90% were seen once. The specimen sequenced was peripheral blood. The receptors were sampled from a man in his fifties with active or convalescent COVID-19.

This chain links TRBV10-2 with TRBJ1-2, with D maybe TRBD1 (6 bases). CDR3 length: 13 amino acids. CDR1 is WSHSY, CDR2 SAAADI, per germline. With 6 bases removed from V and 4 bases from J, the gap between germline ends came to 12 bases. The CDR3, as DNA: TGCGCCAGCAGGTCCGGGACAACCTATGGCTACACCTTC. This sequence encodes CASRSGTTYGYTF.

The chain carries TRBV30 and TRBJ2-1, with 9 bases matching TRBD2. The trim removed 1 base at V and 4 bases at J, leaving 2 bases unmatched. Per the germline V gene, CDR1 is GTSNPN and CDR2 is SVGIG (reference sequence). This CDR3 is built from 14 residues. CDR3 nucleotides: TGTGCCTGGAGTGGCGGGAGGGTATACAATGAGCAGTTCTTC. Amino acid sequence: CAWSGGRVYNEQFF.